This TCR beta chain is drawn from a study of shared clonotypes between healthy human individuals (dated by TCRdb to about 2020). In the study overall: The cohort included a few men and a couple of women between 18 and 49 years of age. To increase sequencing depth and limit assay-specific biases, TCR repertoire library preparation and sequencing were carried out by different laboratories using diverse techniques. For each donor, CD4 naive and CD4 memory were each given three plates, CD8 naive was given two plates, and CD8 memory was given one plate. Per donor, leukapheresis produced somewhere between about 0.9 and 9 billion PBMCs. To estimate repertoire size and how much clonotype sharing occurs between individuals, the study deeply sequenced the blood TCR repertoires of roughly 5 healthy adults. Results and caveats for the whole study, not just this receptor: Rarefaction of sorted-subset datasets indicated incomplete sequencing despite the large sequencing depth. Pairwise subsampling indicated that sequencing depth was expected to affect the degree of clonotype sharing among donors. Naive subsets generally had larger estimated clonotype richness than memory subsets did. Sharing across several donors was observed for roughly 5.4% of naive CD4, about 4% of naive CD8, around 2.5% of memory CD4, and around 0.44% of memory CD8 clonotypes. Compared with non-shared clonotypes, clonotypes shared by all four sorted-subset donors had higher generation probabilities. Because the study included only a small number of donors, the genetic and exposure-history diversity represented was limited. Sampling was restricted to blood, and TCR repertoires in tissues likely differ from the TCR repertoires found in blood.

The CDR3 has 15 amino acids, counting the end cysteine and phenylalanine. Solely the CDR3 DNA is kept, with 45 bases framed from the first base. The germline V gene (reference sequence) sets CDR1 to MNHEY and CDR2 to SMNVEV. Compared with germline, V lacks 4 bases and J lacks 2 bases; bases without a gene match: 4. For the CD8 naive samples, CD45RO-negative cells were positively selected for CCR7, yielding a CD45RA+CCR7+ population from which TemRA cells were excluded. Healthy HIV-negative adults with no recently reported acute infections or vaccinations were included as donors. Only Caucasian adults living in Nashville, Tennessee, USA were represented among the donors. After blood collection by leukapheresis, PBMCs were isolated using Ficoll-Histopaque density gradient centrifugation and then cryopreserved in the vapor phase of liquid nitrogen. Analytical flow cytometry was used to check the purity and quantity of each magnetically sorted T cell population. Each sorted fraction had its genomic DNA isolated and then quantified by UV absorbance on a Nanodrop 2000c.

Using the deep immunoSEQ assay, TCR CDR3 regions were amplified from genomic DNA by multiplex PCR. Extracted genomic DNA from each cell subset was distributed evenly across all wells of several immunoSEQ 96-well plates, and each plate was treated as a replicate. Each replicate PCR for sorted subsets received about 210 ng genomic DNA, equal to roughly 33,000 T cell genomes. Purified libraries were quantified with a Qubit 3.0 fluorometer, sized on a Bioanalyzer 2100, and re-quantified with the KAPA Library Quantification kit. Every immunoSEQ 96-well plate was sequenced on a dedicated single-read 150-cycle Illumina NextSeq 550 flow cell. On the authors' methods: Because the immunoSEQ output held only junctional sequences and lacked quality scores, the filtering could not match the filtering applied to full-length reads. Sequences were annotated with PyIR, a Python wrapper for IgBLAST v1.9, using IMGT germline references to assign V/J genes and CDR3. Reads were removed for weak V/J assignments (E-value above 1e-6), missing CDR3, stop codons, out-of-frame junctions, or ambiguous translated residues. V3J clonotypes were defined as sequences sharing an identical inferred V gene, J gene, and CDR3 amino acid sequence. Percentage overlap between repertoires was calculated by dividing the number of shared unique clonotypes by the size of the smaller repertoire. RTK rarefaction, the Chao1 estimator, and Recon v2.1 estimates of unobserved clonotypes were used to assess repertoire richness. Generation probabilities were computed with OLGA for all TCRbeta clonotypes obtained by the gDNA method from several donors. TCRdb's version of the immuneACCESS table is confined to in-frame rearrangements and falls short of the full clone set. An unresolved V gene accounts for under half of the shortfall where checked; the remainder is of unknown origin. Clonal size and the V and J genes are those of that table, whereas D and trimming came from the DNA. The sample table contains roughly 1,800,000 clones; only one count was recorded for approximately 95% of them. The ten most abundant clones make up 1.2% of the sample.

On this clone: This clone's antigen is unknown. Qualities for individual bases were not recorded, and no much larger clone is one base off.

The rearrangement combines TRBV27 with TRBJ2-3, with 9 bases aligning to TRBD1. Source material: naive CD8+ T cells sorted from blood. The cell subset or site label of this sample denotes: CD45RA+CCR7+. The clonotype comes from a man younger than 35 in good health. The DNA is TGTGCCAGCAGTTCCGACAGGGGGATCACAGATACGCAGTATTTT. Translated, this is CASSSDRGITDTQYF.